Shown below are 17 T cell receptor beta chains from a single sample sequenced in a study of blood T cell repertoires in COVID-19. Only in-frame clones appear in the TCRdb table, and some are missing; sequencing was by immunoSEQ multiplex PCR. Of roughly 240,000 clones listed, 65% to 90% are singletons. Sequencing used peripheral blood. The receptors come from a man aged 35 to 55 who had recovered from COVID-19.

This chain's CDR3 is CAISDKGGGNEKLFF. In DNA form, the CDR3 reads TGTGCCATCAGTGATAAGGGTGGGGGCAATGAAAAACTGTTTTTT. The V gene is TRBV10-3, the J gene TRBJ1-4, with a possible D match to TRBD1 (6 bases). Trimming took 3 bases from V and 5 from J, leaving 13 bases between them. Per the germline V gene, CDR1 is ENHRY and CDR2 is SYGVKD. The CDR3 totals 15 residues.

This clone showed up just a few times. The genes are TRBV13 and TRBJ2-1; tentative D call: TRBD1 (6 bases). The V end lost 2 bases, the J end lost 10 bases, and 9 bases lay between the germline ends. Germline loops: CDR1 PRHDT, CDR2 FYEKMQ (reference sequence). The CDR3 has 12 amino acids. The CDR3 sequence: CASSLYGTEQFF. The CDR3 nucleotides read TGTGCCAGCAGCTTATACGGGACAGAGCAGTTCTTC. The full variable domain, with the rest looked up from reference TRBV13 and TRBJ2-1, is AAGVIQSPRHLIKEKRETATLKCYPIPRHDTVYWYQQGPGQDPQFLISFYEKMQSDKGSIPDRFSAQQFSDYHSELNMSSLELGDSALYFCASSLYGTEQFFGPGTRLTVL.

The gene calls are TRBV10-3 and TRBJ2-1; TRBD2 agrees at 15 bases. CDR3 size: 19 residues. Unmatched junction bases numbered 11, after V lost 2 bases and J lost 6 bases. Germline V CDR1 and CDR2: ENHRY, SYGVKD. The CDR3, as DNA: TGTGCCATCAGTGAGAGCCCCGGGACTAGCGGGAGGATGGTCAATGAGCAGTTCTTC. The encoded protein is CAISESPGTSGRMVNEQFF.

The V gene is TRBV2, the J gene TRBJ1-5; tentative D call: TRBD1 (6 bases). The V gene lost 6 bases and the J gene lost 7 bases, with 13 bases spanning the gap. The CDR3 extends over 13 amino acids. Germline-derived CDR1 and CDR2 are SNHLY and FYNNEI. The CDR3 sequence: CASSNREGQPQHF. DNA of the CDR3: TGTGCCAGCAGCAACAGGGAGGGCCAGCCCCAGCATTTT.

The CDR3 DNA reads as TGTGCCACCAGTGACTATGTAGCGGGTGGCACAGATACGCAGTATTTT. This gives the protein CATSDYVAGGTDTQYF. This chain links TRBV24-1 with TRBJ2-3, with 7 nucleotides matching TRBD2. The length of the CDR3 is 16 residues. V trimming: 4 bases; J trimming: 1 base; junction bases outside the gene matches: 7. In germline, CDR1 is KGHDR, CDR2 SFDVKD.

There are a few counts of this clone. CDR3 nucleotide sequence: TGCAGTGCTAGTCGCCGGGACTCGGGCACAGATACGCAGTATTTT. It codes for CSASRRDSGTDTQYF. The rearrangement joins TRBV20-1 to TRBJ2-3, with D perhaps matching TRBD2 (6 bases). The CDR3 totals 15 residues. The germline V gene encodes CDR1 DFQATT and CDR2 SNEGSKA (reference sequence). V was cut by 3 bases and J by 1 base, with 14 bases left in between.

V usage is TRBV5-1 and J usage is TRBJ1-4; possible D gene TRBD1, 5 bases. The length of the CDR3 is 14 residues. V was cut by 5 bases and J by 7 bases, with 15 bases left in between. In germline, CDR1 is SGHRS, CDR2 YFSETQ. The CDR3 here is CASSKGQGGEKLFF. CDR3 DNA sequence: TGCGCCAGCAGTAAAGGGCAGGGTGGTGAAAAACTGTTTTTT.

The CDR3 sequence is CASSFESGSYNEQFF. DNA for the CDR3: TGTGCCAGCAGTTTCGAATCGGGTTCCTACAATGAGCAGTTCTTC. The chain links TRBV2 to TRBJ2-1; D not certain. Germline loops: CDR1 SNHLY, CDR2 FYNNEI. The V and J ends lost 5 bases and 1 base respectively, with 12 bases between them. The CDR3 totals 15 residues. Drawing the rest from reference TRBV2 and TRBJ2-1, the complete variable domain is EPEVTQTPSHQVTQMGQEVILRCVPISNHLYFYWYRQILGQKVEFLVSFYNNEISEKSEIFDDQFSVERPDGSNFTLKIRSTKLEDSAMYFCASSFESGSYNEQFFGPGTRLTVL.

This clone was seen only a few times. V is TRBV6-2 or TRBV6-3 and J is TRBJ1-2; the match to TRBD1 covers 9 bases. Germline V lookup: CDR1 MNHEY, CDR2 SVGEGT. The CDR3 consists of 15 residues. J was trimmed by 6 bases and V by 5 bases; bases with no gene match: 10. The CDR3 protein is CASSPRTGEYNGYTF. The CDR3 DNA reads as TGTGCCAGCAGTCCAAGGACAGGGGAGTATAATGGCTACACCTTC.

The V call is TRBV5-4, the J call TRBJ2-7; TRBD2 agrees at 13 bases. Germline CDR1 reads SGHNT; CDR2 reads YYREEE (reference sequence). Unmatched junction bases numbered 7, after V lost 3 bases and J lost 7 bases. The CDR3 loop spans 15 amino acids. The CDR3 region is CASSSRLAGGGEQYF. In DNA form, the CDR3 reads TGTGCCAGCAGCTCGAGACTAGCGGGAGGAGGGGAGCAGTACTTC.

The chain combines TRBV6-6 with TRBJ2-5; D perhaps matches TRBD2 (6 bases). The CDR3 extends over 15 amino acids. Germline V gives CDR1 MNHNY, CDR2 SVGAGI (reference sequence). V was shortened by 0 bases and J by 5 bases, with 13 bases between the two germline ends. CDR3 sequence (DNA): TGTGCCAGCAGTTACTCGGGACTGGGAGTCGAGACCCAGTACTTC. Protein product: CASSYSGLGVETQYF.

The chain joins TRBV6-5 to TRBJ1-6; D unclear. Trimming took 6 bases from V and 5 from J, leaving 8 bases between them. CDR1 is MNHEY and CDR2 is SVGAGI in the germline V gene. This CDR3 region has 13 residues. The CDR3 region is CASRWADNSPLHF. The CDR3 nucleotides are TGTGCCAGCAGGTGGGCTGATAATTCACCCCTCCACTTT.

The chain joins TRBV19 to TRBJ1-2; D remains ambiguous. This CDR3 region has 11 residues. The germline V gene encodes CDR1 LNHDA and CDR2 SQIVND (reference sequence). The germline V and J ends were trimmed by 3 bases and 7 bases, with 6 bases remaining between them. The CDR3 protein is CASSIRGGYTF. The CDR3, as DNA: TGTGCCAGTAGTATTCGGGGTGGCTACACCTTC.

The rearrangement joins TRBV6-5 to TRBJ1-5; D gene uncertain. The CDR3 sequence is 15 residues long. Trimming left V 7 bases short and J 0 bases short, with 13 bases between. Per germline, CDR1 MNHEY and CDR2 SVGAGI. Written as DNA, the CDR3 is TGTGCCAGCAATCTGGAGTGGAATAGCAATCAGCCCCAGCATTTT. Amino acids: CASNLEWNSNQPQHF.

This rearrangement joins TRBV19 to TRBJ1-1; D is unclear. The CDR3 length is 13 residues. V shed 3 bases and J shed 3 bases, with 8 bases lying between them. Germline CDR1 and CDR2: LNHDA and SQIVND (reference sequence). CDR3 sequence: CASSMSRDTEAFF. CDR3 in DNA: TGTGCCAGTAGTATGTCGAGAGACACTGAAGCTTTCTTT.

The J gene is TRBJ2-1, the V gene TRBV19; D perhaps matches TRBD2 (5 bases). This CDR3 is 15 amino acids long. Germline loops: CDR1 LNHDA, CDR2 SQIVND (reference sequence). Trimming pared 3 bases from V and 0 bases from J, leaving 9 bases between. CDR3 coding DNA: TGTGCCAGTAGTATTTGGAGGAGCTCCTACAATGAGCAGTTCTTC. This sequence encodes CASSIWRSSYNEQFF.

V is TRBV3-1 (or the pseudogene TRBV3-2) and J is TRBJ2-5; D might be TRBD1 (6 bases). The CDR3 spans 15 residues. Germline loops: CDR1 LGHDT, CDR2 YNNKEL (reference sequence). Trimming removed 4 bases from V and 11 bases from J, with 23 bases in between. The CDR3 sequence: CASSPDLSRTDSQYF. The CDR3 bases are TGTGCCAGCAGCCCCGACCTATCCCGGACAGACTCGCAGTACTTC.